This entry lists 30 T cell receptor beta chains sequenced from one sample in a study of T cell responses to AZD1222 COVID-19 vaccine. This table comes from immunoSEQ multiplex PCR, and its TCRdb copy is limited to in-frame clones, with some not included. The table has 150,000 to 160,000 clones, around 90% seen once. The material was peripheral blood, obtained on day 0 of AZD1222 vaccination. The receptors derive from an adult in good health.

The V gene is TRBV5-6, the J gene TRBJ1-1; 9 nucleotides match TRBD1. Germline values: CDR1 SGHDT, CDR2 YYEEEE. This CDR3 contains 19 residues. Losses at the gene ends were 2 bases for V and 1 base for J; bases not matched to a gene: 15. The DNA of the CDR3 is TGTGCCAGCAGCTTCCTACCTAGCGGGACAGGGCGGGAGAACACTGAAGCTTTCTTT. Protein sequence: CASSFLPSGTGRENTEAFF.

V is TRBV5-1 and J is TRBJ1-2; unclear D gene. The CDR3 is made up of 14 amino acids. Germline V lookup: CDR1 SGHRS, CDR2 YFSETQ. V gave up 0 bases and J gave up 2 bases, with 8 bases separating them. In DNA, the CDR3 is TGCGCCAGCAGCTTGGGCCAGATGAACTATGGCTACACCTTC. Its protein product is CASSLGQMNYGYTF.

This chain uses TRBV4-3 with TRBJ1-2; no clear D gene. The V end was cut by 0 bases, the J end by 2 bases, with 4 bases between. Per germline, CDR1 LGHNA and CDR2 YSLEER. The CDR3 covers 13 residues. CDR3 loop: CASSQDQNYGYTF. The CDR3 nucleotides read TGCGCCAGCAGCCAAGATCAGAACTATGGCTACACCTTC.

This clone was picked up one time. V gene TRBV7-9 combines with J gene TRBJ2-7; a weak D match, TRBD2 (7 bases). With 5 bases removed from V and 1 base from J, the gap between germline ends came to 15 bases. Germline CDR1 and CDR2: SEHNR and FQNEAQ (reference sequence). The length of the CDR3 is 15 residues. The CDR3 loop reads CASSPRGGWSYEQYF. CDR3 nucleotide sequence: TGTGCCAGCAGCCCGAGGGGGGGATGGTCCTACGAGCAGTACTTC.

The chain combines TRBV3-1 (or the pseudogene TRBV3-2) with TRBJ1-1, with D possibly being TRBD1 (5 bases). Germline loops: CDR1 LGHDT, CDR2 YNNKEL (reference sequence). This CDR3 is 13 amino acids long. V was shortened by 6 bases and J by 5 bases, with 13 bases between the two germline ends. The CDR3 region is CASSLPGTTEAFF. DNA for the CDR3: TGTGCCAGCAGTCTCCCGGGGACGACTGAAGCTTTCTTT.

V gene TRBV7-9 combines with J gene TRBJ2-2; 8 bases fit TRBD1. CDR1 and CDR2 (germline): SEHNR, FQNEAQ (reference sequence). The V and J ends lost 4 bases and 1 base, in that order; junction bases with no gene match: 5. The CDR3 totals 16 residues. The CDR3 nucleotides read TGTGCCAGCAGCTCCGGACAGGGAAAGAACACCGGGGAGCTGTTTTTT. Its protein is CASSSGQGKNTGELFF.

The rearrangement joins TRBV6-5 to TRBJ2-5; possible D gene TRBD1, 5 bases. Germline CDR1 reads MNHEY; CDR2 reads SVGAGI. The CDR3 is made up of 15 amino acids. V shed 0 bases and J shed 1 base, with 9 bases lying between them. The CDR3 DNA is TGTGCCAGCAGTTACTCGCCCCAGGGCCAAGAGACCCAGTACTTC. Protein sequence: CASSYSPQGQETQYF.

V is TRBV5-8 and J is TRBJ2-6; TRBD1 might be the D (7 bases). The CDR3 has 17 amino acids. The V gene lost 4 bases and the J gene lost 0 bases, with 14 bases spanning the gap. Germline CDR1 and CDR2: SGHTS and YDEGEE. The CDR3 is CASSGGTEASGANVLTF. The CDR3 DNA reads TGTGCCAGCAGCGGCGGGACAGAGGCCTCTGGGGCCAACGTCCTGACTTTC.

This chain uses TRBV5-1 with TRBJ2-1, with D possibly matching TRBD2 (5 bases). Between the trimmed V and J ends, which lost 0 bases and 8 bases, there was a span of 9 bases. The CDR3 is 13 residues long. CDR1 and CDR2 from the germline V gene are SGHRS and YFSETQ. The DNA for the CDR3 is TGCGCCAGCAGCTTGGGGACTTGGGATGAGCAGTTCTTC. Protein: CASSLGTWDEQFF.

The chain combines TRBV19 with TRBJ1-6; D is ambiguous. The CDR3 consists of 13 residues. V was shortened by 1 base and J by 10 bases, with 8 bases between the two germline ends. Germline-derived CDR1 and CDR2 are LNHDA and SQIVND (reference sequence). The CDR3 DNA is TGTGCCAGTAGTATAGCCGAAAAATCACCCCTCCACTTT. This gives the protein CASSIAEKSPLHF.

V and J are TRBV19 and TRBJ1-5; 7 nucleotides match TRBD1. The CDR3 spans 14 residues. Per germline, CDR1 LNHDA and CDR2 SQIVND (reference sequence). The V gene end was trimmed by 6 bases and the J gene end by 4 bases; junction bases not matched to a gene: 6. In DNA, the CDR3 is TGTGCCAGTAGACCAGCAGGGGGGAATCAGCCCCAGCATTTT. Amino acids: CASRPAGGNQPQHF.

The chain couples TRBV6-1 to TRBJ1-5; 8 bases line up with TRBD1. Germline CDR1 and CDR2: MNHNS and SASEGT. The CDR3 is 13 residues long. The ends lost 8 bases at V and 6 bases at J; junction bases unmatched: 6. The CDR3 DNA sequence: TGTGCCAGCTCACAGGGGGGCGGTCAGCCCCAGCATTTT. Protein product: CASSQGGGQPQHF.

The chain's CDR3 is CAVGTGLLTNEKLFF. In nucleotides, the CDR3 is TGTGCCGTCGGGACAGGGCTACTAACTAATGAAAAACTGTTTTTT. The chain combines TRBV6-5 with TRBJ1-4; 9 bases map to TRBD1. The CDR3 spans 15 residues. The V and J ends lost 11 bases and 1 base, in that order; junction bases with no gene match: 8. Per germline, CDR1 MNHEY and CDR2 SVGAGI.

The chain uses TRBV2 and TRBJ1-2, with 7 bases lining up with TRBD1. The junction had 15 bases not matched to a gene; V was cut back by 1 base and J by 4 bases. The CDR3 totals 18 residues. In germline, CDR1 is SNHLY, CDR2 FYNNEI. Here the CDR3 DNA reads TGTGCCAGCAGTGAAGGGACTATGAGGGGGCGCAGGAGCTATGGCTACACCTTC. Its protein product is CASSEGTMRGRRSYGYTF.

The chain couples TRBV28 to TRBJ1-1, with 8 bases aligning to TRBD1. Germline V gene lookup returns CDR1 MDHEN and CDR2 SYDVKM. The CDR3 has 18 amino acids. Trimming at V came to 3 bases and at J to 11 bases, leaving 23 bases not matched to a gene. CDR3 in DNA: TGTGCCAGCAGTTTTAATCGGGACAGGAAGAACAGGCTACCCGCTGCTTTCTTT. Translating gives CASSFNRDRKNRLPAAFF.

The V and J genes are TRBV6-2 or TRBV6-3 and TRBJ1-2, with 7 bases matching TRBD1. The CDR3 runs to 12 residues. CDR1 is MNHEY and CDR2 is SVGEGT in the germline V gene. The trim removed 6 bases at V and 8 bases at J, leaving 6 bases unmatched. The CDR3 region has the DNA TGTGCCAGCAGCAGGCAGGGGGACGGCTACACCTTC. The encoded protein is CASSRQGDGYTF.

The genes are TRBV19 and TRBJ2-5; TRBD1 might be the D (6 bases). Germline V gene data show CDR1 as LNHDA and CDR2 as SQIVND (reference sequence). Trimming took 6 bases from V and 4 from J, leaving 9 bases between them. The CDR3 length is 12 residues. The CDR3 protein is CASSPTGETQYF. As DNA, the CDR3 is TGTGCCAGTAGCCCGACAGGAGAGACCCAGTACTTC.

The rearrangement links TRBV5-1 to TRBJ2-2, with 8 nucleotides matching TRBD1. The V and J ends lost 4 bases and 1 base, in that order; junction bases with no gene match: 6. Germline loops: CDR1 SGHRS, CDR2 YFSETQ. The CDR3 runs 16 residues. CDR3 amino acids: CASSHSGTGNTGELFF. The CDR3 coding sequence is TGCGCCAGCAGCCACTCCGGGACAGGGAACACCGGGGAGCTGTTTTTT. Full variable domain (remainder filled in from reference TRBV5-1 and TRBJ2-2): KAGVTQTPRYLIKTRGQQVTLSCSPISGHRSVSWYQQTPGQGLQFLFEYFSETQRNKGNFPGRFSGRQFSNSRSEMNVSTLELGDSALYLCASSHSGTGNTGELFFGEGSRLTVL.

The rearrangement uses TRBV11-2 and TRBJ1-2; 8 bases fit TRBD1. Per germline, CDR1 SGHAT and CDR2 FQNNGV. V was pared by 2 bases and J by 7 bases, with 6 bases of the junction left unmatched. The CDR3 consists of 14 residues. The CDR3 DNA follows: TGTGCCAGCAGCTTAACGCGGACAGGGAGTGGCTACACCTTC. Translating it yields CASSLTRTGSGYTF.

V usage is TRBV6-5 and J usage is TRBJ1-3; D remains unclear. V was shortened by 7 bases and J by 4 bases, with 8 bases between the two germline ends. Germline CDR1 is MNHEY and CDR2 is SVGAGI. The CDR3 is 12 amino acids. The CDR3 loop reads CASTTSGNTIYF. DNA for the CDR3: TGTGCCAGCACAACGTCCGGAAACACCATATATTTT.

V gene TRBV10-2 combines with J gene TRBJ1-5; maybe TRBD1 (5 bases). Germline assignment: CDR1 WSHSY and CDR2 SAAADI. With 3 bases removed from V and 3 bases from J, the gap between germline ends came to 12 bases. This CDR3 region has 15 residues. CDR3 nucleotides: TGCGCCAGCAGTGATGAAAGAGGGGCCAATCAGCCCCAGCATTTT. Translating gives CASSDERGANQPQHF.

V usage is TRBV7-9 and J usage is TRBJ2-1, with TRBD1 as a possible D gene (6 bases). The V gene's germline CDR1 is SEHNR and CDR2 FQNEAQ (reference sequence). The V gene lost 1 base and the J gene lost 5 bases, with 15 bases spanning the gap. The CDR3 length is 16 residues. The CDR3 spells CASSLGLWGRNNEQFF. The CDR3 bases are TGTGCCAGCAGCTTAGGGCTTTGGGGGCGAAACAATGAGCAGTTCTTC.

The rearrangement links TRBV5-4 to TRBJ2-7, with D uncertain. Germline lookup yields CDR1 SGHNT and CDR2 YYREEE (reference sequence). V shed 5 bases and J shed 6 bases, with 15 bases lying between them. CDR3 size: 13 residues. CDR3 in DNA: TGTGCCAGCAGTTTAGTAGGTTTGGTCGAGCAGTACTTC. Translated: CASSLVGLVEQYF.

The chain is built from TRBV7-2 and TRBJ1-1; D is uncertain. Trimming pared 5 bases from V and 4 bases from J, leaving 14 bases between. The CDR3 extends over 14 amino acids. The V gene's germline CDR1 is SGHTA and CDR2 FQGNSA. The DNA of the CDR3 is TGTGCCAGCAGCATAACCTTATGGGGCACTGAAGCTTTCTTT. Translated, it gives CASSITLWGTEAFF.

The DNA for the CDR3 is TGCAGCGTTCCGGACAGCTATGGCTACACCTTC. Its translation: CSVPDSYGYTF. The chain joins TRBV29-1 to TRBJ1-2, with D tentatively TRBD1 (6 bases). Germline lookup yields CDR1 SQVTM and CDR2 ANQGSEA. Trimming left V 5 bases short and J 4 bases short, with 8 bases between. This CDR3 contains 11 residues.

CDR3 DNA: TGCAGTGCTTTTTCCTGGGAGACCCAGTACTTC. The encoded protein is CSAFSWETQYF. The chain links TRBV20-1 to TRBJ2-5; D uncertain. The CDR3 sequence is 11 residues long. Germline lookup yields CDR1 DFQATT and CDR2 SNEGSKA (reference sequence). V lost 5 bases, J lost 5 bases, and 9 bases lay in between.

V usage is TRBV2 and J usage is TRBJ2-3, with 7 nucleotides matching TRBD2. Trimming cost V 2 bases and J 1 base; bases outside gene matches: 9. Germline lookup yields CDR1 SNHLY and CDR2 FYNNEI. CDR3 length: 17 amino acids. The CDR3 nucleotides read TGTGCCAGCAGTGAAATGGCGCGCGGGGGACGCACAGATACGCAGTATTTT. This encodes CASSEMARGGRTDTQYF.

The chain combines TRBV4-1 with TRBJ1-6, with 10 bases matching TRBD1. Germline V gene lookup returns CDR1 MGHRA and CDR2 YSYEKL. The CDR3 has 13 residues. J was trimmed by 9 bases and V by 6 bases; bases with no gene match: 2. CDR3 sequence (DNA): TGCGCCAGCAGGACAGGGGGCATTTCACCCCTCCACTTT. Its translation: CASRTGGISPLHF.

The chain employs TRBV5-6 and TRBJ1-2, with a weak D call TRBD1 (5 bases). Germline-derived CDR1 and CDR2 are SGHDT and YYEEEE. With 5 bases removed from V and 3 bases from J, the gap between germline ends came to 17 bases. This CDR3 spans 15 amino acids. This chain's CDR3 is CASRVGLGGYYGYTF. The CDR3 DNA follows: TGTGCCAGCAGGGTGGGACTAGGTGGCTACTATGGCTACACCTTC.

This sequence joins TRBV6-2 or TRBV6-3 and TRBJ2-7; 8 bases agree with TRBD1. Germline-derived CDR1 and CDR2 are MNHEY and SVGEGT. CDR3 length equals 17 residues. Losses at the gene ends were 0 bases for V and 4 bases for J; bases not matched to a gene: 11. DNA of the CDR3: TGTGCCAGCAGTTACTCGATCCCCGGGACAGGCACTTACGAGCAGTACTTC. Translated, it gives CASSYSIPGTGTYEQYF.